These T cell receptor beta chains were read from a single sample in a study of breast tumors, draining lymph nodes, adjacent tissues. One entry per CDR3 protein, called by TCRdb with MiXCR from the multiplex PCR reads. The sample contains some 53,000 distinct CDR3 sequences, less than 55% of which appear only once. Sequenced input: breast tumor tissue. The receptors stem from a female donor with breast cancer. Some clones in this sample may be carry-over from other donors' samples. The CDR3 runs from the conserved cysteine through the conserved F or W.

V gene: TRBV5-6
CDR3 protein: CASSHEKASGKSYNEQFF

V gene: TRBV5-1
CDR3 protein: CASSFVTGNNEQYF

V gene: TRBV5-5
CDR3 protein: CASSPGQKNQPQHF

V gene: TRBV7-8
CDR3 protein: CASSVKGLDLATNEKLFF

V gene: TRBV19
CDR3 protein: CASTHTSGDWGPQYF

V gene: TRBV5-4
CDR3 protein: CASSRLAGGQQETQYF

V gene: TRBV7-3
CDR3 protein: CASSEAGLGPNEQFF

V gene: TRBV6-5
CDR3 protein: CASSPSAGGGNQPQHF

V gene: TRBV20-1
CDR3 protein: CSARDRRGGYQETQYF

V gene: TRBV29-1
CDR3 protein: CSVIAIKETQYF

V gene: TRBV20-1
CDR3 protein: CSAPIRDGGNSPLHF

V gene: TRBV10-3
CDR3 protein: CAISAVSADTQYF

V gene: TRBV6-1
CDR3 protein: CASSSWDRITDTQYF

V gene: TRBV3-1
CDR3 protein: CASSQDWEGRGYTF

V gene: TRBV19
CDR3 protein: CASSIPLRGTGEDQPQHF

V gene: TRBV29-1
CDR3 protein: CSVAPGDTEAFF

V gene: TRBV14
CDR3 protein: CASSIYLCSVVQPGGETQYF

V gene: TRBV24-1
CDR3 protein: CATSDLGRQGNTGELFF

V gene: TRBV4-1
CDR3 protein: CASSHWDGNTEAFF

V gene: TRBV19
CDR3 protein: CASSLGRGKSYNEKLFF

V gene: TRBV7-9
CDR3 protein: CASSSVGGRIDEQLF

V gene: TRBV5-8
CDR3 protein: CASSWGPGQGYEQYF

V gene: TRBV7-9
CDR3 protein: CASINRDSCETQYF

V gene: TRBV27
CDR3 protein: CACSLDAANTDTQYF

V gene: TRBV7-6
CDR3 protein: CASSTAPGHVNSLLHF

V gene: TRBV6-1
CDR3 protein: CASSVAVSSYNEQFF

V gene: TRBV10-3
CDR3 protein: CAISGPDRTLGLSF